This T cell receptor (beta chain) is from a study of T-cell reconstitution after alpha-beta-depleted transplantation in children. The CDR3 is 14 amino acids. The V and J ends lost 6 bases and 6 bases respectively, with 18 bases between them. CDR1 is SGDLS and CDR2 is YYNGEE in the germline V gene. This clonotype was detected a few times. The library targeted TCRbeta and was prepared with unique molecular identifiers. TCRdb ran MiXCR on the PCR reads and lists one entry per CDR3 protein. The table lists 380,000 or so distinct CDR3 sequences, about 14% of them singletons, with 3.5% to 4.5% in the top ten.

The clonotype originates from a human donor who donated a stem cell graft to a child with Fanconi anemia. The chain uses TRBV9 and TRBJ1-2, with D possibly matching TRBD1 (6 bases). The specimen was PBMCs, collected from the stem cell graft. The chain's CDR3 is CASNRDTSSDGYTF. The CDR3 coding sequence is TGTGCCAGCAACCGGGACACCTCGAGCGATGGCTACACCTTC.